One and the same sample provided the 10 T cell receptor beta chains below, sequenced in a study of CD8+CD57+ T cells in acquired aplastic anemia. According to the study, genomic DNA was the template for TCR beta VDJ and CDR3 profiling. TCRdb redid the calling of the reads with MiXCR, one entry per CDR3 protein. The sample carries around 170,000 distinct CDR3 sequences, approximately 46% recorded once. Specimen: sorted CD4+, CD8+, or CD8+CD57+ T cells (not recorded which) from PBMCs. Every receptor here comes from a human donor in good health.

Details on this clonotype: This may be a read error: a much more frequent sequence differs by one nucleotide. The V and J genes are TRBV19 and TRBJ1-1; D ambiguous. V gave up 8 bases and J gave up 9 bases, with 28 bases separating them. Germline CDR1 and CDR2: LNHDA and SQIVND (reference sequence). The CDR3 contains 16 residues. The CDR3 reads CASAPGLVLGTLKAFF. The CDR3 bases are TGTGCCAGTGCCCCCGGTTTGGTCCTGGGAACGCTTAAAGCTTTCTTT.

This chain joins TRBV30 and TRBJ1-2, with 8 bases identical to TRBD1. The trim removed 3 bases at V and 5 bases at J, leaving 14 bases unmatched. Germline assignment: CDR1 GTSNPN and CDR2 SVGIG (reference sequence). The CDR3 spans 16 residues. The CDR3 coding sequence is TGTGCCTGGAGGGTACCGCGGACAGGGAAGGGATATGGCTACACCTTC. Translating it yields CAWRVPRTGKGYGYTF.

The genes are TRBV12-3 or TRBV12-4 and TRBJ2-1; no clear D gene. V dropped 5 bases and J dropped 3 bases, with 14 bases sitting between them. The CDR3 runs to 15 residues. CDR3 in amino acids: CASSLISINYNEQFF. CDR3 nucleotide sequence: TGTGCCAGCAGTCTAATCTCAATCAACTACAATGAGCAGTTCTTC.

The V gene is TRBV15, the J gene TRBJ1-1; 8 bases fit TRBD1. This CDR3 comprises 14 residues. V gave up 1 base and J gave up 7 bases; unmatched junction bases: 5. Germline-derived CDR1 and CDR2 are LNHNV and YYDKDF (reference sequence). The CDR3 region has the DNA TGTGCCACCAGCAGAGCCGGACAGGGTGATGAAGCTTTCTTT. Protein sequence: CATSRAGQGDEAFF.

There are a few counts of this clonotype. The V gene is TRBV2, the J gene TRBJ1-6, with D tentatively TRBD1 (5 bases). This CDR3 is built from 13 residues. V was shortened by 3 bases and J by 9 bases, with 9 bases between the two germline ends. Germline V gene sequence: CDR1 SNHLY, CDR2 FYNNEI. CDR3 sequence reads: CASSDREGSPLHF. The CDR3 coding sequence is TGTGCCAGCAGTGACAGGGAGGGTTCACCCCTCCACTTT.

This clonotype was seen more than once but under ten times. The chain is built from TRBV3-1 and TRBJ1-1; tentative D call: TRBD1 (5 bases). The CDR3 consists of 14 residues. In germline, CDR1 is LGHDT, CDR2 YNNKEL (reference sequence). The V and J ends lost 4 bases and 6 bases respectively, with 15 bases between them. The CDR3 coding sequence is TGTGCCAGCAGCCGGCAGGGTGCTCGCGCTGAAGCTTTCTTT. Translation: CASSRQGARAEAFF.

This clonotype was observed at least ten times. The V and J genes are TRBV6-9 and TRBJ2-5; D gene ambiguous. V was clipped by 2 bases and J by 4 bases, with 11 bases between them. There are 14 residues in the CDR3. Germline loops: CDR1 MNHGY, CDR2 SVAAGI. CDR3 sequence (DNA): TGTGCCAGCAGTTATACTAACCAACCAGAGACCCAGTACTTC. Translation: CASSYTNQPETQYF.

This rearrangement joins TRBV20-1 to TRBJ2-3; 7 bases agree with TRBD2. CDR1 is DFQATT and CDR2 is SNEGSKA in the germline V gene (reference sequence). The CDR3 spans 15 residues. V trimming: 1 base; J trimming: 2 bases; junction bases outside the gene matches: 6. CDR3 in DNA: TGCAGTGCTAGAGCTGAGCGGGATACCACAGATACGCAGTATTTT. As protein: CSARAERDTTDTQYF.

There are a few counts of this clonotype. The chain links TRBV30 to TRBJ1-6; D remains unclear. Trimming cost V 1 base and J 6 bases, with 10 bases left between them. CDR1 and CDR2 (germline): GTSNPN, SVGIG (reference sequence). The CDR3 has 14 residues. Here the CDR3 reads CAWSGGRSNSPLHF. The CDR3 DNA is TGTGCCTGGAGTGGGGGAAGAAGTAATTCACCCCTCCACTTT. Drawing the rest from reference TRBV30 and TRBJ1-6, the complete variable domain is SQTIHQWPATLVQPVGSPLSLECTVEGTSNPNLYWYRQAAGRGLQLLFYSVGIGQISSEVPQNLSASRPQDRQFILSSKKLLLSDSGFYLCAWSGGRSNSPLHFGNGTRLTVT.

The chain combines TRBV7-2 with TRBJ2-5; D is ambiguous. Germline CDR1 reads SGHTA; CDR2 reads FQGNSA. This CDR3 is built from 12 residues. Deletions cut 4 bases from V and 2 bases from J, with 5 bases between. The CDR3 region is CASSSGQETQYF. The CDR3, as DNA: TGTGCCAGCAGCTCTGGACAAGAGACCCAGTACTTC.